The 5 T cell receptor beta chains reported below all come from one sample, sequenced in a study of blood T cell repertoires in COVID-19. Sequenced by immunoSEQ multiplex PCR; TCRdb stores in-frame clones only, minus some. Among about 15,000 clones listed, over 75% were seen once. The source material was peripheral blood. All receptors come from a human donor in a cohort sampled during active COVID-19.

The rearrangement links TRBV15 to TRBJ1-3; D uncertain. Germline V gene data show CDR1 as LNHNV and CDR2 as YYDKDF (reference sequence). Trimming pared 3 bases from V and 0 bases from J, leaving 15 bases between. CDR3 length: 17 amino acids. CDR3 residues: CATSRSSQSNSGNTIYF. As DNA, the CDR3 is TGTGCCACCAGCAGGAGTTCACAGTCCAACTCTGGAAACACCATATATTTT.

The CDR3 protein is CASIGQRDTEAFF. CDR3 in DNA: TGTGCCAGCATCGGACAGAGAGATACTGAAGCTTTCTTT. The chain carries TRBV28 and TRBJ1-1, with D possibly matching TRBD1 (6 bases). V lost 7 bases to trimming and J lost 5 bases, with 14 bases between them. The germline V gene has CDR1 MDHEN and CDR2 SYDVKM. The CDR3 covers 13 residues. Drawing the rest from reference TRBV28 and TRBJ1-1, the complete variable domain is DVKVTQSSRYLVKRTGEKVFLECVQDMDHENMFWYRQDPGLGLRLIYFSYDVKMKEKGDIPEGYSVSREKKERFSLILESASTNQTSMYLCASIGQRDTEAFFGQGTRLTVV.

Only one count was recorded for this clone. The chain joins TRBV6-5 to TRBJ1-2; 9 positions match TRBD1. After removal of 6 bases from V and 4 bases from J, the junction contained 6 bases not matched to a gene. This CDR3 has 14 amino acids. Germline CDR1 is MNHEY and CDR2 is SVGAGI. CDR3 region: CASSWDRASYGYTF. CDR3 nucleotide sequence: TGTGCCAGCAGCTGGGACAGGGCCAGCTATGGCTACACCTTC.

The chain couples TRBV5-4 to TRBJ2-1, with D possibly matching TRBD2 (5 bases). CDR1 is SGHNT and CDR2 is YYREEE in the germline V gene (reference sequence). This CDR3 is built from 13 residues. V was cut by 0 bases and J by 10 bases, with 11 bases left in between. CDR3 residues: CASSLGAAFEQFF. The CDR3 nucleotides read TGTGCCAGCAGCTTGGGAGCGGCCTTCGAGCAGTTCTTC.

The V and J genes are TRBV30 and TRBJ2-5; 9 positions agree with TRBD1. CDR3 length: 17 amino acids. V lost 8 bases to trimming and J lost 1 base; unmatched junction nucleotides: 17. Germline V gives CDR1 GTSNPN, CDR2 SVGIG (reference sequence). CDR3 amino acids: CARSRGGTGTFQETQYF. The CDR3 DNA follows: TGTGCCCGCTCCCGAGGGGGGACAGGGACCTTCCAAGAGACCCAGTACTTC.